Listed below are T cell receptor beta chains from one sample, sequenced in a study of identical twins. MiXCR, applied by TCRdb to the 5' RACE reads, yields one record per CDR3 protein. The sample gives 1.5 million to 2 million distinct CDR3 sequences, 32% of which show up once; over 0.25% is in the top ten. Material for sequencing was cord blood. Receptors were obtained from a newborn girl in good health. Each CDR3 is given with its conserved first and last residue. The D gene is left open where the match is weak. Size is omitted from some rows. Given values are once, few, many or a class for expanded clones.

CDR3 DNA: TGCAGCGTTCGCGCGGACAGGGGGCGGAACACTGAAGCTTTCTTT; CDR3 protein: CSVRADRGRNTEAFF; J gene: TRBJ1-1; clone size: few; D gene: TRBD1; V gene: TRBV29-1
CDR3 DNA: TGTGCCAGCAGCCAAGATCCGGGGGGGGCGTATTGGAACACTGAAGCTTTCTTT; CDR3 protein: CASSQDPGGAYWNTEAFF; J gene: TRBJ1-1; clone size: -; D gene: -; V gene: TRBV3-1
CDR3 DNA: TGTGCCAGCAGTTTAGGGAACGGACTAGCGGGATGGCAGTACTTC; CDR3 protein: CASSLGNGLAGWQYF; J gene: TRBJ2-5; clone size: few; D gene: TRBD2; V gene: TRBV12-3/TRBV12-4
CDR3 DNA: TGCAGCGCCTTGGCCTTGGACAGGGTTCGCGGCATTCAGTACTTC; CDR3 protein: CSALALDRVRGIQYF; J gene: TRBJ2-4; clone size: few; D gene: TRBD1; V gene: TRBV29-1
CDR3 DNA: TGTGCCAGCAGTTTATTACTACCGGGACTAGCGGCAGATACGCAGTATTTT; CDR3 protein: CASSLLLPGLAADTQYF; J gene: TRBJ2-3; clone size: -; D gene: TRBD2; V gene: TRBV28
CDR3 DNA: TGTGCCAGCGGTGACAGATACACTGAAGCTTTCTTT; CDR3 protein: CASGDRYTEAFF; J gene: TRBJ1-1; clone size: few; D gene: -; V gene: TRBV12-3/TRBV12-4
CDR3 DNA: TGTGCCAGCAGCTCCCGCTTCGCGCGGGACGGGGGAGATACGCAGTATTTT; CDR3 protein: CASSSRFARDGGDTQYF; J gene: TRBJ2-3; clone size: few; D gene: -; V gene: TRBV7-2
CDR3 DNA: TGTGCCAGCAGCCGGGACAGAGTAGCCAAAAACATTCAGTACTTC; CDR3 protein: CASSRDRVAKNIQYF; J gene: TRBJ2-4; clone size: many; D gene: TRBD1; V gene: TRBV7-9
CDR3 DNA: TGTGCCAGCAGCCGCCGATTTGAGCAGTTCTTC; CDR3 protein: CASSRRFEQFF; J gene: TRBJ2-1; clone size: once; D gene: -; V gene: TRBV6-2/TRBV6-3
CDR3 DNA: TGTGCCAGCAGTTGGGGGTTCTCTGGGGCCAACGTCCTGACTTTC; CDR3 protein: CASSWGFSGANVLTF; J gene: TRBJ2-6; clone size: few; D gene: -; V gene: TRBV14
CDR3 DNA: TGCAGTGCTAGAGACCCGGACAGGGGGAGCAATCAGCCCCAGCATTTT; CDR3 protein: CSARDPDRGSNQPQHF; J gene: TRBJ1-5; clone size: -; D gene: TRBD1; V gene: TRBV20-1
CDR3 DNA: TGCGCCAGCAGCCCAGGGACTAGCCCAGATACGCAGTATTTT; CDR3 protein: CASSPGTSPDTQYF; J gene: TRBJ2-3; clone size: many; D gene: TRBD2; V gene: TRBV4-1
CDR3 DNA: TGTGCCAGCCGGGGGTGGCAGGAGCCCCAGCATTTT; CDR3 protein: CASRGWQEPQHF; J gene: TRBJ1-5; clone size: -; D gene: -; V gene: TRBV27
CDR3 DNA: TGTGCCAGCAGCTTAGCGGAGGGAGATACGCAGTATTTT; CDR3 protein: CASSLAEGDTQYF; J gene: TRBJ2-3; clone size: many; D gene: -; V gene: TRBV5-1
CDR3 DNA: TGTGCCAGCAGCCCGGGACAATGGGGCTACACCTTC; CDR3 protein: CASSPGQWGYTF; J gene: TRBJ1-2; clone size: few; D gene: -; V gene: TRBV11-1
CDR3 DNA: TGTGCCAGCAGCCAAGACACGGGGGGCCCGCTGAACACCGGGGAGCTGTTTTTT; CDR3 protein: CASSQDTGGPLNTGELFF; J gene: TRBJ2-2; clone size: -; D gene: -; V gene: TRBV3-1
CDR3 DNA: TGTGCCAGCAGCCGGGACAAGAACTATGGCTACACCTTC; CDR3 protein: CASSRDKNYGYTF; J gene: TRBJ1-2; clone size: many; D gene: -; V gene: TRBV18
CDR3 DNA: TGCAGCGCGTCAGGGACTAGCGAGGGAGAGACCCAGTACTTC; CDR3 protein: CSASGTSEGETQYF; J gene: TRBJ2-5; clone size: -; D gene: TRBD2; V gene: TRBV29-1
CDR3 DNA: TGCAGCATCCGGCCGGCAGGGGGCCAAGAGACCCAGTACTTC; CDR3 protein: CSIRPAGGQETQYF; J gene: TRBJ2-5; clone size: few; D gene: TRBD1; V gene: TRBV29-1
CDR3 DNA: TGTGCCAGCAGGATGATACAGGGGAGCTCCTGCAATGAGCAGTTCTTC; CDR3 protein: CASRMIQGSSCNEQFF; J gene: TRBJ2-1; clone size: -; D gene: TRBD1; V gene: TRBV6-1